The 10 T cell receptor beta chains below come from one sample, sequenced in a study of T cell clonotyping in hematopoietic cell transplantation. TCRdb's copy holds only in-frame clones and misses some; the assay was immunoSEQ multiplex PCR. The sample has roughly 42,000 clones, 94% seen once. The sequenced material came from peripheral blood mononuclear cells. These receptors originate from a woman aged 50 to 60 in good health. Some clones in this sample may be carry-over from other donors' samples.

CDR3 residues: CSVETGGYNTQYF. CDR3 coding DNA: TGCAGCGTTGAGACGGGGGGTTATAATACGCAGTATTTT. The chain joins TRBV29-1 to TRBJ2-3, with 7 bases lining up with TRBD2. The CDR3 is 13 residues long. Germline-derived CDR1 and CDR2 are SQVTM and ANQGSEA. The ends lost 3 bases at V and 7 bases at J; junction bases unmatched: 7.

V is TRBV7-9 and J is TRBJ2-3; 8 positions agree with TRBD1. The trim removed 3 bases at V and 1 base at J, leaving 3 bases unmatched. Germline V gene lookup returns CDR1 SEHNR and CDR2 FQNEAQ (reference sequence). CDR3 length: 15 residues. As DNA, the CDR3 is TGTGCCAGCAGCTTCCCAGGGGGCCGCACAGATACGCAGTATTTT. Protein product: CASSFPGGRTDTQYF.

V is TRBV7-8 and J is TRBJ1-1; a weak D match, TRBD1 (5 bases). V dropped 5 bases and J dropped 5 bases, with 12 bases sitting between them. The germline V gene has CDR1 SGHVS and CDR2 FQNEAQ. The CDR3 has 13 residues. The CDR3 DNA reads as TGTGCCAGCAGCGCGGGGCGAGTGACTGAAGCTTTCTTT. It codes for CASSAGRVTEAFF.

The chain couples TRBV11-2 to TRBJ1-2, with a possible D match to TRBD1 (5 bases). The CDR3 has 16 residues. Trimming cost V 0 bases and J 1 base, with 12 bases left between them. The germline gives CDR1 SGHAT, CDR2 FQNNGV. The CDR3 loop is CASSLDLGVVNYGYTF. CDR3 coding DNA: TGTGCCAGCAGCTTAGATCTAGGGGTTGTTAACTATGGCTACACCTTC.

The chain combines TRBV19 with TRBJ1-6; no firm D call. The CDR3 covers 12 residues. Germline V gene sequence: CDR1 LNHDA, CDR2 SQIVND (reference sequence). The ends were cut back, 5 bases at V and 9 bases at J, with 8 bases in the middle. The CDR3 DNA sequence: TGTGCCAGTAGTTTTTCGGGTTCACCCCTCCACTTT. It codes for CASSFSGSPLHF.

V gene TRBV19 combines with J gene TRBJ2-5, with a weak D call TRBD1 (5 bases). Between the trimmed V and J ends, which lost 10 bases and 4 bases, there was a span of 13 bases. Germline V gene sequence: CDR1 LNHDA, CDR2 SQIVND (reference sequence). This CDR3 has 12 amino acids. CDR3 sequence reads: CATGQGRETQYF. The CDR3 region has the DNA TGTGCCACCGGGCAGGGTCGAGAGACCCAGTACTTC.

The chain carries TRBV7-8 and TRBJ2-6; no clear D gene. V was cut by 1 base and J by 0 bases, with 7 bases left in between. The length of the CDR3 is 16 residues. CDR1 and CDR2 (germline): SGHVS, FQNEAQ. CDR3 in amino acids: CASSLVRTSGANVLTF. CDR3 nucleotide sequence: TGTGCCAGCAGCTTAGTAAGAACCTCTGGGGCCAACGTCCTGACTTTC. The full variable domain, with the rest looked up from reference TRBV7-8 and TRBJ2-6, is GAGVSQSPRYKVAKRGQDVALRCDPISGHVSLFWYQQALGQGPEFLTYFQNEAQLDKSGLPSDRFFAERPEGSVSTLKIQRTQQEDSAVYLCASSLVRTSGANVLTFGAGSRLTVL.

The DNA of the CDR3 is TGTGCCAGCAGCCAAGGGACTGTAACAGATACGCAGTATTTT. This sequence encodes CASSQGTVTDTQYF. The rearrangement links TRBV2 to TRBJ2-3; possible D gene TRBD2, 6 bases. The CDR3 has 14 amino acids. Germline assignment: CDR1 SNHLY and CDR2 FYNNEI. The V end was cut by 6 bases, the J end by 3 bases, with 13 bases between. Full variable domain (outside the CDR3, taken from reference TRBV2 and TRBJ2-3): EPEVTQTPSHQVTQMGQEVILRCVPISNHLYFYWYRQILGQKVEFLVSFYNNEISEKSEIFDDQFSVERPDGSNFTLKIRSTKLEDSAMYFCASSQGTVTDTQYFGPGTRLTVL.

This clone was found once. The chain combines TRBV7-3 with TRBJ2-7; no firm D call. The CDR3 has 12 amino acids. V was clipped by 3 bases and J by 4 bases, with 7 bases between them. The germline gives CDR1 SGHTA, CDR2 FQGTGA. The CDR3 loop reads CASSFDGYEQYF. CDR3 nucleotide sequence: TGTGCCAGCAGCTTTGACGGTTACGAGCAGTACTTC.

V gene TRBV11-1 combines with J gene TRBJ2-3; the D is unclear. Germline V CDR1 and CDR2: SGHAT, FQDESV (reference sequence). The germline V and J ends were trimmed by 1 base and 5 bases, with 7 bases remaining between them. CDR3 length: 13 amino acids. For the CDR3, the DNA is TGTGCCAGCAGCTTAGACAAGGTAGATACGCAGTATTTT. This sequence encodes CASSLDKVDTQYF.